Presented here are 19 T cell receptor beta chains from one specimen sequenced in a study of T cell responses to AZD1222 COVID-19 vaccine. Some clones are missing from TCRdb's copy, which holds only in-frame ones; the method was immunoSEQ multiplex PCR. The sample lists tens of thousands of clones; roughly 90% were seen once. The sample consisted of peripheral blood, taken 28 days after the second AZD1222 dose. These receptors all stem from an adult who received the AZD1222 COVID-19 vaccine.

V usage is TRBV11-2 and J usage is TRBJ1-1; unclear D gene. Germline CDR1 and CDR2: SGHAT and FQNNGV. CDR3 length equals 12 residues. V gave up 2 bases and J gave up 6 bases, with 7 bases separating them. The DNA for the CDR3 is TGTGCCAGCAGCTTACCCGGTCCTGAAGCTTTCTTT. This codes for CASSLPGPEAFF.

The V and J genes are TRBV3-1 (or the pseudogene TRBV3-2) and TRBJ2-4; 10 nucleotides align to TRBD2. The junction had 13 bases not matched to a gene; V was cut back by 0 bases and J by 8 bases. CDR1 and CDR2 (germline): LGHDT, YNNKEL (reference sequence). The CDR3 loop spans 18 amino acids. The CDR3: CASSQERLAGVPRDIQYF. The CDR3 nucleotides are TGTGCCAGCAGCCAAGAGAGGCTAGCGGGGGTCCCTCGGGACATTCAGTACTTC.

The V call is TRBV5-5, the J call TRBJ2-1, with TRBD2 matching 7 bases. Trimming cost V 4 bases and J 0 bases; bases outside gene matches: 10. The CDR3 contains 17 residues. Germline loops: CDR1 SGHKS, CDR2 YYEKEE (reference sequence). The CDR3 region has the DNA TGTGCCAGCAGCCCTGGGAGTCGCGGGAGCTCCTACAATGAGCAGTTCTTC. It codes for CASSPGSRGSSYNEQFF.

The sample holds one count of this clone. The rearrangement links TRBV28 to TRBJ1-2; 8 bases agree with TRBD1. The CDR3 spans 16 residues. Germline loops: CDR1 MDHEN, CDR2 SYDVKM. V lost 5 bases and J lost 4; bases outside the gene matches: 12. The CDR3 bases are TGTGCCAGCAGTCTCACCGGGACAGGAAATTTCTATGGCTACACCTTC. Residues: CASSLTGTGNFYGYTF.

The gene calls are TRBV6-6 and TRBJ2-2; 7 nucleotides line up with TRBD2. V shed 6 bases, J shed 3 bases, and the junction held 13 bases outside the gene matches. The V gene's germline CDR1 is MNHNY and CDR2 SVGAGI (reference sequence). This CDR3 region has 17 residues. CDR3 residues: CASSRALLARDTGELFF. Here the CDR3 DNA reads TGTGCCAGCAGCCGAGCTTTACTAGCGAGGGACACCGGGGAGCTGTTTTTT.

The V call is TRBV7-9, the J call TRBJ2-1; 8 nucleotides agree with TRBD1. The CDR3 totals 14 residues. Germline V CDR1 and CDR2: SEHNR, FQNEAQ (reference sequence). After removal of 6 bases from V and 8 bases from J, the junction contained 9 bases not matched to a gene. CDR3 sequence (DNA): TGTGCCAGCAGTTCAGGACAGGGTCCCGATGAGCAGTTCTTC. Translation: CASSSGQGPDEQFF.

A single count supports this clone. The chain has TRBV10-2 and TRBJ1-3; no firm D call. CDR1 is WSHSY, CDR2 SAAADI, per germline. The CDR3 extends over 16 amino acids. V lost 6 bases to trimming and J lost 0 bases, with 15 bases between them. The CDR3 sequence: CASREIRTGSGNTIYF. CDR3 nucleotide sequence: TGCGCCAGCAGGGAAATACGGACTGGCTCTGGAAACACCATATATTTT.

This sequence joins TRBV30 and TRBJ1-2; TRBD1 matches 9 bases. This CDR3 spans 15 amino acids. Germline trimming cut 5 bases from V and 8 bases from J; bases unmatched to any gene: 15. Germline CDR1 GTSNPN, CDR2 SVGIG (reference sequence). Here the CDR3 reads CAWLKTRDRVRGYTF. CDR3 nucleotides: TGTGCCTGGCTAAAAACGAGGGACAGGGTGAGGGGCTACACCTTC.

DNA of the CDR3: TGTGCCAGCAGTCTTAGGCTAGGTAACAATGAGCAGTTCTTC. This translates into CASSLRLGNNEQFF. This chain connects TRBV6-5 to TRBJ2-1; D is unresolved. This CDR3 has 14 amino acids. Per germline, CDR1 MNHEY and CDR2 SVGAGI. Trimming shortened V by 5 bases and J by 5 bases, and 13 bases separated the two germline ends.

CDR3 sequence (DNA): TGTGCCAGTAGTATGACCCCTTGGCGACAGGGGAGAGGCACTGAAGCTTTCTTT. This encodes CASSMTPWRQGRGTEAFF. The chain carries TRBV19 and TRBJ1-1, with 8 bases aligning to TRBD1. Per germline, CDR1 LNHDA and CDR2 SQIVND (reference sequence). J gave up 4 bases and V 3 bases, and 16 bases lay outside the gene matches. The CDR3 covers 18 residues.

V and J are TRBV4-1 and TRBJ2-3; tentative D call: TRBD2 (6 bases). The V gene's germline CDR1 is MGHRA and CDR2 YSYEKL. Deletions cut 1 base from V and 1 base from J, with 9 bases between. The CDR3 has 15 amino acids. CDR3 sequence (DNA): TGCGCCAGCAGCCAAGCGGGACTCCGCACAGATACGCAGTATTTT. As protein: CASSQAGLRTDTQYF.

The rearrangement uses TRBV19 and TRBJ1-2, with 10 bases aligning to TRBD1. V shed 5 bases, J shed 7 bases, and the junction held 10 bases outside the gene matches. CDR1 and CDR2 from the germline V gene are LNHDA and SQIVND (reference sequence). The CDR3 is 15 amino acids. The CDR3 is CASSQGQGPGSGYTF. The CDR3 DNA reads as TGTGCCAGTAGTCAGGGACAGGGGCCGGGAAGTGGCTACACCTTC.

This chain uses TRBV30 with TRBJ2-5, with a tentative D call TRBD2 (6 bases). V shed 6 bases and J shed 5 bases, with 19 bases lying between them. CDR1 is GTSNPN and CDR2 is SVGIG in the germline V gene (reference sequence). This CDR3 is 14 amino acids long. Written as DNA, the CDR3 is TGTGCCTGTCCGGGGACCTCAGGAGGGGAGACCCAGTACTTC. This gives the protein CACPGTSGGETQYF.

The chain has TRBV27 and TRBJ1-4; D not resolved. Between the trimmed V and J ends, which lost 7 bases and 5 bases, there was a span of 11 bases. The V gene's germline CDR1 is MNHEY and CDR2 SMNVEV (reference sequence). The CDR3 extends over 13 amino acids. The CDR3 DNA reads TGTGCCAGCACCTCTGCGAGAAATGAAAAACTGTTTTTT. Amino acids: CASTSARNEKLFF.

This chain joins TRBV7-9 and TRBJ2-1, with D perhaps being TRBD1 or TRBD2 (5 bases each). V was trimmed by 2 bases and J by 9 bases, leaving 14 bases between them. The CDR3 runs to 14 residues. The germline CDR1 and CDR2 sequences are SEHNR and FQNEAQ (reference sequence). DNA of the CDR3: TGTGCCAGCAGCTTAACGCAGGGAGAGGGTGAGCAGTTCTTC. Translated, it gives CASSLTQGEGEQFF.

The chain is built from TRBV5-4 and TRBJ2-1; the match to TRBD2 covers 7 bases. Looked up from germline, CDR1 is SGHNT and CDR2 is YYREEE (reference sequence). V dropped 1 base and J dropped 5; count of bases not matched to a gene: 6. The CDR3 is 15 residues long. The CDR3 coding sequence is TGTGCCAGCAGCTTGATGTGGGAGGGGAACAATGAGCAGTTCTTC. Protein product: CASSLMWEGNNEQFF.

V and J are TRBV28 and TRBJ2-6; either TRBD1 or TRBD2 may supply D (6 bases each). V dropped 3 bases and J dropped 1 base, with 10 bases sitting between them. CDR1 is MDHEN, CDR2 SYDVKM, per germline. This CDR3 comprises 16 residues. This CDR3 is CASSLGGISGANVLTF. CDR3 DNA sequence: TGTGCCAGCAGTTTGGGGGGCATTTCTGGGGCCAACGTCCTGACTTTC.

The chain carries TRBV19 and TRBJ2-3; TRBD2 agrees at 9 bases. The germline V gene has CDR1 LNHDA and CDR2 SQIVND (reference sequence). This CDR3 region has 16 residues. V dropped 8 bases and J dropped 4; count of bases not matched to a gene: 13. The CDR3: CASGHLAGGQADTQYF. The CDR3 DNA follows: TGTGCCAGTGGTCACCTTGCGGGAGGGCAGGCAGATACGCAGTATTTT.

The V gene is TRBV5-1, the J gene TRBJ2-3, with D unresolved. V lost 1 base, J lost 0 bases, and 15 bases lay in between. Germline V gene data show CDR1 as SGHRS and CDR2 as YFSETQ. This CDR3 comprises 17 residues. CDR3: CASSLLFAGTSTDTQYF. The CDR3, as DNA: TGCGCCAGCAGCTTGCTATTTGCCGGAACTAGCACAGATACGCAGTATTTT. Full variable domain (rest looked up from reference TRBV5-1 and TRBJ2-3): KAGVTQTPRYLIKTRGQQVTLSCSPISGHRSVSWYQQTPGQGLQFLFEYFSETQRNKGNFPGRFSGRQFSNSRSEMNVSTLELGDSALYLCASSLLFAGTSTDTQYFGPGTRLTVL.